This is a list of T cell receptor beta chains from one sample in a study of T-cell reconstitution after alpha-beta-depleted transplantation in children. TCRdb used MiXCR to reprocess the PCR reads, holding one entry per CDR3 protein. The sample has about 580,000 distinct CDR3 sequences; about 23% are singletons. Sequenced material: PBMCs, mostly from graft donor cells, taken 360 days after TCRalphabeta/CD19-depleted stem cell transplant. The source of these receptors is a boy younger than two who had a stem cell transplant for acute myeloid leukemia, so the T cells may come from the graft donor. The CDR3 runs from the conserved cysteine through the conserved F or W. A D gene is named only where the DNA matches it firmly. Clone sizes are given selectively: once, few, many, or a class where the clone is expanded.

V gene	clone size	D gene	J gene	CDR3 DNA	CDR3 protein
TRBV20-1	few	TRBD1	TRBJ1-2	TGCAGTGCTAGTGGGACAGGCAACTATGGCTACACCTTC	CSASGTGNYGYTF
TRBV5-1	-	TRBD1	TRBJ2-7	TGCGCCAGCAGCTTGAGACAGGGCGACAGACCACGTCTAAAGTACTTC	CASSLRQGDRPRLKYF
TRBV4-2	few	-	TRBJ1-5	TGTGCCAGCAGCCAAGTTACGAATAGCAATCAGCCCCAGCATTTT	CASSQVTNSNQPQHF
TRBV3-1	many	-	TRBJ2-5	TGTGCCAGCAGCCTAATTGAGGGGTTGGAGACCCAGTACTTC	CASSLIEGLETQYF
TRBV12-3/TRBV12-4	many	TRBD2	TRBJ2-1	TGTGCCAGCAGTCCGACTAGCGGGGGGCTCAATGAGCAGTTCTTC	CASSPTSGGLNEQFF
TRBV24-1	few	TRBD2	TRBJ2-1	TGTGCCACCAGGGCAGCGGGGGGGTACAATGAGCAGTTCTTC	CATRAAGGYNEQFF
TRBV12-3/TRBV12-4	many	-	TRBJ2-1	TGTGCCAGCAGTGATGGGGGCTTCGTCAATGAGCAGTTCTTC	CASSDGGFVNEQFF
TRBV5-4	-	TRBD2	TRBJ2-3	TGTGCCAGCAGCTTCCCGCGGACTAGCGGGGGTTTAGATACGCAGTATTTT	CASSFPRTSGGLDTQYF
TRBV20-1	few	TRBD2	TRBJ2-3	TGCAGTGCTTGGGTGACTAGCGGGTCTGATACGCAGTATTTT	CSAWVTSGSDTQYF
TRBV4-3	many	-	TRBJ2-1	TGCGCCAGCAGCCAAGAAATCGGGAGCAATGAGCAGTTCTTC	CASSQEIGSNEQFF
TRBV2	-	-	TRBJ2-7	TGTGCCGTCCCGGGGGATTCCTACGAGCAGTACTTC	CAVPGDSYEQYF
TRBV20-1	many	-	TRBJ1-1	TGCAGTGCTAGTACCCCCGGAAGGGGAAGGACTGAAGCTTTCTTT	CSASTPGRGRTEAFF
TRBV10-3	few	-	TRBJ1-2	TGTGCCATCAGTGATGGGGCAGGGAAAGGCTATGGCTACACCTTC	CAISDGAGKGYGYTF
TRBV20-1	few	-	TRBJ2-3	TGCAGTGCTAGAAATCGTATGTCTGGCCGCACAGATACGCAGTATTTT	CSARNRMSGRTDTQYF
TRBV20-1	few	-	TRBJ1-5	TGCAGTGCTAATTGGGGGGGTGCGCGCAATCAGCCCCAGCATTTT	CSANWGGARNQPQHF
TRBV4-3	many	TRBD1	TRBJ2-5	TGCGCCAGCAGCCAAGATTTGTCAGGGGGCATCGAAGAGACCCAGTACTTC	CASSQDLSGGIEETQYF
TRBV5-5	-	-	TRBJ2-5	TGTGCCAGCAGCCCCAGTCTCCACCCCCAAGAGACCCAGTACTTC	CASSPSLHPQETQYF
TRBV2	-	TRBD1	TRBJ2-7	TGTGCCAGCCTAACGGACAGGGCCCACTACGAGCAGTACTTC	CASLTDRAHYEQYF
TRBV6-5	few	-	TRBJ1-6	TGTGCCAGCAGTTACTCGAATCTGGGGTGGTCCCTCCACTTT	CASSYSNLGWSLHF
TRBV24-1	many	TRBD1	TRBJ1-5	TGTGCCACCAGTGATACTGGACAGGGGAGTCAGCCCCAGCATTTT	CATSDTGQGSQPQHF
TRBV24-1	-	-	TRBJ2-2	TGTGCCACCAGTGATTTGGGCAAGAACACCGGGGAGCTGTTTTTT	CATSDLGKNTGELFF
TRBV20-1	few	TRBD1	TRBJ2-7	TGCAGTGCTAGGAGCCCAGGGGGAACCTACGAGCAGTACTTC	CSARSPGGTYEQYF
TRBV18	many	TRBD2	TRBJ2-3	TGTGCCAGCTCACCACGTCGGTCGGGACTAGCGGGTCCTAGCACAGATACGCAGTATTTT	CASSPRRSGLAGPSTDTQYF
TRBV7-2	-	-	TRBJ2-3	TGTGCCAGCATCGCGGCCCCGGCCCGCACAGATACGCAGTATTTT	CASIAAPARTDTQYF
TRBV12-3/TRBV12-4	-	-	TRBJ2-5	TGTGCCAGCAGTTTATCCCTACAGACTCAAGAGACCCAGTACTTC	CASSLSLQTQETQYF
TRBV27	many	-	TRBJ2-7	TGTGCCAGCAGTTGGGGGAGCGAGCAGTACTTC	CASSWGSEQYF
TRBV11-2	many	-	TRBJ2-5	TGTGCCAGCAGACTCGATGGGTCCCAAGAGACCCAGTACTTC	CASRLDGSQETQYF
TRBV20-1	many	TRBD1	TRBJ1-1	TGCAGTGCTTCCTCGACAGGGTACGACACTGAAGCTTTCTTT	CSASSTGYDTEAFF
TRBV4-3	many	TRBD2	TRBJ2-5	TGCGCCAGCAGCCAGGGCGGGGGAGGGGAGACCCAGTACTTC	CASSQGGGGETQYF
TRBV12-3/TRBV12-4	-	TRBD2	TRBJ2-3	TGTGCCAGCAGTTTAGGCGGGGGACTAGGGGGCACAGATACGCAGTATTTT	CASSLGGGLGGTDTQYF
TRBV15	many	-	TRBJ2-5	TGTGCCACCAGCAGAGACAGGACGCAAGAGACCCAGTACTTC	CATSRDRTQETQYF
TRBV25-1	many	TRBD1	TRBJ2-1	TGTGCCAGCAGTGAACTTCCCGGGACAGGGGGCGCGTTACAGTTCTTC	CASSELPGTGGALQFF
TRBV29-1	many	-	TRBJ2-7	TGCAGCGTTGTCTGGATTGGTTCCGAGCAGTACTTC	CSVVWIGSEQYF
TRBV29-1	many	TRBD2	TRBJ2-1	TGCAGCGTTGACGGTAGCGGGGGAGATGAGCAGTTCTTC	CSVDGSGGDEQFF
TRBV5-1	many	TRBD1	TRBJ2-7	TGCGCCAGCAGCTTGCGGACAGGGGAATCCTACGAGCAGTACTTC	CASSLRTGESYEQYF
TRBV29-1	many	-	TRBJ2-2	TGCAGCGTAAGGGATGGAGCCACCGGGGAGCTGTTTTTT	CSVRDGATGELFF
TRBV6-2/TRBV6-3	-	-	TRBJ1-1	TGTGCCAGCAGGCGTCCGGGGGCTGGGACTGAAGCTTTCTTT	CASRRPGAGTEAFF
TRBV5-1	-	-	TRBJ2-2	TGCGCCAGCAGCCTGTGGGTACCGCTCACCGGGGAGCTGTTTTTT	CASSLWVPLTGELFF
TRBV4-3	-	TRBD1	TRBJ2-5	TGCGCCAGCAGCCAAGAAGCATGGGACAGGGGCCCCCAAGAGACCCAGTACTTC	CASSQEAWDRGPQETQYF
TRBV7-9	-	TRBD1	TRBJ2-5	TGTGCCAGCAGCTTACAGACAGGGCCTCAAGAGACCCAGTACTTC	CASSLQTGPQETQYF
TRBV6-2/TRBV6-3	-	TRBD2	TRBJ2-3	TGTGCCAGCAGCCCCTCGGGGGAGGGGAGCACAGATACGCAGTATTTT	CASSPSGEGSTDTQYF
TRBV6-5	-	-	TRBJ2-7	TGTGCCTCCACCGGGGTAATGTCCGAGCAGTACTTC	CASTGVMSEQYF
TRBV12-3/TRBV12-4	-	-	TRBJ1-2	TGTGCCAGCAGTTCATGGGTAATTGATGGCTACACCTTC	CASSSWVIDGYTF
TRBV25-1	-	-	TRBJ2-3	TGTGCCAGCAGTGAATACGGAGGGGACACAGATACGCAGTATTTT	CASSEYGGDTDTQYF
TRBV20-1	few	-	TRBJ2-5	TGCAGTGTCACGATGGGGGGGCCTGAGACCCAGTACTTC	CSVTMGGPETQYF
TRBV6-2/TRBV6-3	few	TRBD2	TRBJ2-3	TGTGCCAGCAAACGGTGGGGGGGAGATACGCAGTATTTT	CASKRWGGDTQYF
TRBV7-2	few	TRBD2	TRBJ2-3	TGTGCCAGCAGCTTAGATAACGGGGGGTCCACAGATACGCAGTATTTT	CASSLDNGGSTDTQYF
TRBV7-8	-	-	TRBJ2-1	TGTGCCAGCACCTACCTCCGGGGGGCTTTTAGCTCCTACAATGAGCAGTTCTTC	CASTYLRGAFSSYNEQFF
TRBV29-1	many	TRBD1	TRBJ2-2	TGCAGCGTACCTACAGGGGCCGGGGAGCTGTTTTTT	CSVPTGAGELFF
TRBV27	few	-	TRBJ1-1	TGTGCCAGCAGGCCCGTTGGGGGGACGACTGAAGCTTTCTTT	CASRPVGGTTEAFF
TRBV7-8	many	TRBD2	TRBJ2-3	TGTGCCAGCAGCTTAGGAAGGTCTAGCGGGGGGCCACGTACGCAGTATTTT	CASSLGRSSGGPRTQYF
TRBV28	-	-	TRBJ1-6	TGTGCCAGCAGTCCTTTATGGACTTCTCCGAATTCACCCCTCCACTTT	CASSPLWTSPNSPLHF
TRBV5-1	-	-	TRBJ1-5	TGCGCCAGCAGCTTAGCGGGGACTTTAGACCAGCCCCAGCATTTT	CASSLAGTLDQPQHF